Listed below are T cell receptor beta chains from one sample, sequenced in a study of T cells after yellow fever vaccination. TCRdb passed the 5' RACE reads through MiXCR, listing each CDR3 protein once. The sample includes around 320,000 distinct CDR3 sequences, 3.5% to 4.5% of them seen just once. The specimen was PBMCs, collected 15 days after the yellow fever booster vaccination. These receptors all come from a man in his late teens or twenties who received the YFV17D yellow fever vaccine. The CDR3 runs from the conserved cysteine through the conserved F or W.

TRBJ1-6	TRBV12-3/TRBV12-4	CASRTSVAYNSPLHF
TRBJ2-5	TRBV7-6	CASSLAGQHQETQYF
TRBJ2-3	TRBV7-2	CASSPASGTDTQYF
TRBJ2-5	TRBV29-1	CSVDVERGGLDETQYF
TRBJ1-1	TRBV12-3/TRBV12-4	CASRDRQTEAFF
TRBJ1-2	TRBV7-9	CASSLVQGADYGYTF
TRBJ1-1	TRBV4-2	CASSQDGQLNTEAFF
TRBJ2-3	TRBV5-1	CASSLEPTSATDTQYF
TRBJ2-5	TRBV7-2	CASSVSGGRQETQYF
TRBJ2-7	TRBV7-2	CASSFPGGGHLYEQYF
TRBJ1-1	TRBV7-2	CASRSSGNYVNTEAFF
TRBJ2-1	TRBV27	CATRTRSGYNEQFF
TRBJ1-5	TRBV27	CASSFFNQPQHF
TRBJ2-3	TRBV7-2	CASSWASTDTQYF
TRBJ2-3	TRBV24-1	CATSDFPAGGPDTQYF
TRBJ1-1	TRBV5-1	CASSLYINTEAFF
TRBJ2-6	TRBV6-5	CATTPGHSGANVLTF
TRBJ2-2	TRBV9	CASSFSGGKVGELFF
TRBJ2-5	TRBV5-1	CASSLALVAGLETQYF
TRBJ2-3	TRBV10-2	CASSESRDTQYF
TRBJ2-7	TRBV7-2	CASSSDFSSYEQYF
TRBJ2-7	TRBV5-1	CASSLDGTGLREQYF
TRBJ1-2	TRBV5-1	CASSFEFWDRRNYGYTF
TRBJ2-3	TRBV5-1	CASSLAIHSDPATDTQYF
TRBJ1-2	TRBV12-3/TRBV12-4	CASSYDSTYGYTF
TRBJ1-5	TRBV6-5	CASSPTGWSNQPQHF
TRBJ2-2	TRBV29-1	CSARGASNTGELFF
TRBJ1-1	TRBV6-2/TRBV6-3	CASSYQYSLGLNTEAFF
TRBJ2-2	TRBV6-1	CASSTQGNTGELFF
TRBJ1-6	TRBV7-2	CASSPVAGVENSPLHF
TRBJ2-1	TRBV6-6	CASSYVAQGNEQFF
TRBJ2-5	TRBV5-1	CASSRENQETQYF
TRBJ2-1	TRBV7-2	CASSFAQPPGPEQFF
TRBJ2-3	TRBV7-2	CASRLADTQYF
TRBJ2-1	TRBV6-5	CASSLTTGPHYNEQFF
TRBJ1-1	TRBV10-3	CAISESANTEAFF
TRBJ1-6	TRBV20-1	CSARDWVVNHSPLHF
TRBJ1-6	TRBV7-9	CASSLGHYNSPLHF
TRBJ2-7	TRBV20-1	CSAKPGHGDTYEQYF
TRBJ1-3	TRBV7-2	CASGYTGNTIYF
TRBJ2-6	TRBV7-2	CASSKGPGANVLTF
TRBJ2-5	TRBV5-6	CASSLPLKETQYF